The clone carrying this T cell receptor beta chain has a handful of counts. Its matching antigen is unknown. The data belong to a study of post-analysis software for immune sequencing data. Study details: Multiple sclerosis in the patients followed relapsing-remitting, secondary progressive and progressive-relapsing courses.

Researchers reported that TCR beta cDNA libraries carried unique molecular identifiers. Each CDR3 protein is one row after TCRdb ran MiXCR on the PCR reads. The sample holds about 430,000 distinct CDR3 sequences, approximately 37% seen once. The CDR3 has 14 residues. CDR1 SGHRS and CDR2 YFSETQ come from the germline V gene. V was clipped by 4 bases and J by 3 bases; unmatched bases: 3. Study-wide results and caveats: Normalized Chao1 diversity in multiple sclerosis patients fell significantly below that of controls. TRBV segments more frequent in patients than in controls numbered a few and included TRBV5-6, TRBV5-1 and TRBV20-1.

Sequencing used blood. The J gene is TRBJ2-3, the V gene TRBV5-1; 9 bases map to TRBD1. This receptor was identified in a girl aged 2 to 9 with multiple sclerosis. CDR3 nucleotides: TGCGCCAGCAGCCCCGGGACAGGGACAGATACGCAGTATTTT. Translating it yields CASSPGTGTDTQYF.